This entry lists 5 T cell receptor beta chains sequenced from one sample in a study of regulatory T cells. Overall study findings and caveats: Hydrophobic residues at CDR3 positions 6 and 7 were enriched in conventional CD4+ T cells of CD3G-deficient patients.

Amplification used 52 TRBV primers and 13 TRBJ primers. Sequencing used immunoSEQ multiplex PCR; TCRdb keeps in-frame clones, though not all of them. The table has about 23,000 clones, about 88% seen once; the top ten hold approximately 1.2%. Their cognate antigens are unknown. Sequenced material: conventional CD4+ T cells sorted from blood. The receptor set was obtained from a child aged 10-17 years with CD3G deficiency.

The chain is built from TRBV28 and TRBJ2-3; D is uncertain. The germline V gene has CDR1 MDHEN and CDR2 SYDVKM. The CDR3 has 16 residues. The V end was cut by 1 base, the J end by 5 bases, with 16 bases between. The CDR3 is CASSLLSTGRKDTQYF. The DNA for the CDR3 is TGTGCCAGCAGTTTATTATCGACCGGCCGAAAAGATACGCAGTATTTT.

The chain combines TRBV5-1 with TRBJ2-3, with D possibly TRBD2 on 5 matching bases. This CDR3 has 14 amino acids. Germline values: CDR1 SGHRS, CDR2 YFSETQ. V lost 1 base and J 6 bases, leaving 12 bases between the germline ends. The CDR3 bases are TGCGCCAGCAGCTTGTACAGAGGGTCGGATACGCAGTATTTT. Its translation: CASSLYRGSDTQYF.

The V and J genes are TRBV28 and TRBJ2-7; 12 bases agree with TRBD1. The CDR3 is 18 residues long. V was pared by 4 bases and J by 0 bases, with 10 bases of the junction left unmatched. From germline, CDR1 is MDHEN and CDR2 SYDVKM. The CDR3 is CASSSGGTGGLFSYEQYF. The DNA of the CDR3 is TGTGCCAGCAGTTCAGGAGGGACAGGGGGCCTTTTCTCCTACGAGCAGTACTTC. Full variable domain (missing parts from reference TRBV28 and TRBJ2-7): DVKVTQSSRYLVKRTGEKVFLECVQDMDHENMFWYRQDPGLGLRLIYFSYDVKMKEKGDIPEGYSVSREKKERFSLILESASTNQTSMYLCASSSGGTGGLFSYEQYFGPGTRLTVT.

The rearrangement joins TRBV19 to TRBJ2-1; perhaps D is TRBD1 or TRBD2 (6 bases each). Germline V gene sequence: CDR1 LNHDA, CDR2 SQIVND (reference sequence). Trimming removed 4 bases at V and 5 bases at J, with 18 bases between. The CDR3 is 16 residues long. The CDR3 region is CASSSRGTRRDNEQFF. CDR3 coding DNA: TGTGCCAGTAGTAGTAGAGGGACAAGGAGGGACAATGAGCAGTTCTTC.

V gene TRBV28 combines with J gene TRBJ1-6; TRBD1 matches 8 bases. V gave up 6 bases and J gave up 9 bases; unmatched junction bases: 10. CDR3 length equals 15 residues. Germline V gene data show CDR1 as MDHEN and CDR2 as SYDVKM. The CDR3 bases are TGTGCCAGCAGCCACAAGGGGACAGGAGGTTCACCCCTCCACTTT. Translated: CASSHKGTGGSPLHF.